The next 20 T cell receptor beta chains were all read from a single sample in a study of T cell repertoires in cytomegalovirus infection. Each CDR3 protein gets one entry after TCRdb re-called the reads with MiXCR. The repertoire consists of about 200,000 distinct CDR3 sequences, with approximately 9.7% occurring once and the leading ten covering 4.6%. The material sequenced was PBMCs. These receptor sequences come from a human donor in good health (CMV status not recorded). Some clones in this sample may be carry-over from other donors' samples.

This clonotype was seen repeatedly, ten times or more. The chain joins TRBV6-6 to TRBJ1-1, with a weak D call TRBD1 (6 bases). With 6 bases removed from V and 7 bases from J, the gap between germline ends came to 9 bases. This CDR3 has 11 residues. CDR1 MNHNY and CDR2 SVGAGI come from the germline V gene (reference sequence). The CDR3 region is CASRRTDEAFF. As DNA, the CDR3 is TGTGCCAGCAGGAGGACAGATGAAGCTTTCTTT.

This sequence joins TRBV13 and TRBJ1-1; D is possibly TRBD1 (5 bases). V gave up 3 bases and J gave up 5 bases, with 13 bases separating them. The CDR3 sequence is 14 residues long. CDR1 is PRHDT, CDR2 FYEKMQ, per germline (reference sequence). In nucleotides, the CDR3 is TGTGCCAGCAGCTTTGTAGGGGAAAGGACTGAAGCTTTCTTT. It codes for CASSFVGERTEAFF.

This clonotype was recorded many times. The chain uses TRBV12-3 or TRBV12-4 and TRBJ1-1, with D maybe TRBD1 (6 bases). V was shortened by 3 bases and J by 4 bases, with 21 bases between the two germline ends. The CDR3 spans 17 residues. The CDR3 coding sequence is TGTGCCAGCAGTTTCTTGGAGGGGCGCAGGGGTGGCACTGAAGCTTTCTTT. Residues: CASSFLEGRRGGTEAFF.

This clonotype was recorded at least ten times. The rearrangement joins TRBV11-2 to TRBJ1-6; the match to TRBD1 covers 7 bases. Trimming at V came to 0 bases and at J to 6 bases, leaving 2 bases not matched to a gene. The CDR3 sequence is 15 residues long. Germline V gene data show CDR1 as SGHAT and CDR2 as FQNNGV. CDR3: CASSLEGGGNSPLHF. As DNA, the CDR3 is TGTGCCAGCAGCTTAGAAGGGGGCGGTAATTCACCCCTCCACTTT.

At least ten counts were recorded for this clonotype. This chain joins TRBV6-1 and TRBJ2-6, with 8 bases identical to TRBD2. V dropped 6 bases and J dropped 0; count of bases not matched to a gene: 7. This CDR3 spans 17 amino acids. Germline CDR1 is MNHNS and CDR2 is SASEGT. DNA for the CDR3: TGTGCCAGCAGCGTCCCGGGACTAGACTCTGGGGCCAACGTCCTGACTTTC. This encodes CASSVPGLDSGANVLTF.

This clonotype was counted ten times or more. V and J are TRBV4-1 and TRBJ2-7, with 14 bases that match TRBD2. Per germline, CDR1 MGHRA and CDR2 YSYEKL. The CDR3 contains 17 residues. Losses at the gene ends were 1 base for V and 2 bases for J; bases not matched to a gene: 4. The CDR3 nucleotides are TGCGCCAGCAGCCAAGTCGGGACTAGCGGGAGTCCCTACGAGCAGTACTTC. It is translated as CASSQVGTSGSPYEQYF.

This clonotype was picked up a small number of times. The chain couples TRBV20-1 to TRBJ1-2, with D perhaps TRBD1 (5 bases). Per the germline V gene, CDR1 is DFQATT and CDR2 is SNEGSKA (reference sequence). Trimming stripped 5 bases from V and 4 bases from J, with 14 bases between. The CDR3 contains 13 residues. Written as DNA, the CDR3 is TGCAGTGCTCTCAGGGAATCGACCTATGGCTACACCTTC. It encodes CSALRESTYGYTF.

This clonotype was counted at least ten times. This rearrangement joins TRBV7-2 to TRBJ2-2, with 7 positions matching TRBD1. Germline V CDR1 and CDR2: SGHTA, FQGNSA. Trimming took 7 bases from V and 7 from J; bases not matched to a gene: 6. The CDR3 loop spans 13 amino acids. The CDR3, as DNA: TGTGCCAGCAAGCAGGGGGATAGCGGGGAGCTGTTTTTT. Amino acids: CASKQGDSGELFF. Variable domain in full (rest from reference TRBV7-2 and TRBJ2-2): GAGVSQSPSNKVTEKGKDVELRCDPISGHTALYWYRQSLGQGLEFLIYFQGNSAPDKSGLPSDRFSAERTGGSVSTLTIQRTQQEDSAVYLCASKQGDSGELFFGEGSRLTVL.

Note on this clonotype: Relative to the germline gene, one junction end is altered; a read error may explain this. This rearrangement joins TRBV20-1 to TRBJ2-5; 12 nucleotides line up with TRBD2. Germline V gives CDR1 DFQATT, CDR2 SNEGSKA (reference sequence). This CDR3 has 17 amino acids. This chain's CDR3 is CSASGVTSGRRQETQCF. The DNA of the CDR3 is TGCAGTGCTAGCGGAGTGACTAGCGGGAGACGCCAAGAGACCCAGTGCTTC.

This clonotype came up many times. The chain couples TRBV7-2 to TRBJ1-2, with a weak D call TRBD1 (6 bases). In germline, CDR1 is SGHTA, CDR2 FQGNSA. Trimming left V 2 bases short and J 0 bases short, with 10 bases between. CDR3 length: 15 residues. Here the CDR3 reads CASSLTGTTNYGYTF. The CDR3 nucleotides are TGTGCCAGCAGCTTAACAGGGACCACTAACTATGGCTACACCTTC.

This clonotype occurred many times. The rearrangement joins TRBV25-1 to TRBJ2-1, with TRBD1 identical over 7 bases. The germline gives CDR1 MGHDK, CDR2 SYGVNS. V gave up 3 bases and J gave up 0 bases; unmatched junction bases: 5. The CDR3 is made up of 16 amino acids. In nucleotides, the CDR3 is TGTGCCAGCAGTGATTTGGGACAGCCCTCCTACAATGAGCAGTTCTTC. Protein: CASSDLGQPSYNEQFF.

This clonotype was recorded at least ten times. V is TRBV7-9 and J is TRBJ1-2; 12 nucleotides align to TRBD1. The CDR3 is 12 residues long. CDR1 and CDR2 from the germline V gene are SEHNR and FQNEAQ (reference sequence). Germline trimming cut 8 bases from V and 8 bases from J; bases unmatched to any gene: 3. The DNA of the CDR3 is TGTGCCAGCGGGACAGGGGGCGTCGGCTACACCTTC. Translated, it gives CASGTGGVGYTF.

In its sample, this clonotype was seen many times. In DNA, the CDR3 is TGCAGTGCTAGGACGGCTAGCGGTAGATACGAGCAGTACTTC. This gives the protein CSARTASGRYEQYF. The V call is TRBV20-1, the J call TRBJ2-7; 7 nucleotides agree with TRBD2. Germline V gene data show CDR1 as DFQATT and CDR2 as SNEGSKA (reference sequence). V was pared by 3 bases and J by 4 bases, with 9 bases of the junction left unmatched. The CDR3 is made up of 14 amino acids.

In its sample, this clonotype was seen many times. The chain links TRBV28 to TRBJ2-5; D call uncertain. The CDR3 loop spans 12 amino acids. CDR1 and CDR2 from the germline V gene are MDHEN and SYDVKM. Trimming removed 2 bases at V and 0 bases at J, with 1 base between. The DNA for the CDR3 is TGTGCCAGCAGTTTAAACCAAGAGACCCAGTACTTC. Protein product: CASSLNQETQYF.

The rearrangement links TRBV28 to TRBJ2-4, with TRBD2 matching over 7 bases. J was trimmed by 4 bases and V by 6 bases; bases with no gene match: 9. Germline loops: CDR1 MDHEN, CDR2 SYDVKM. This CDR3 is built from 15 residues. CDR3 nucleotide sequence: TGTGCCAGCAGGGCTAGCGGCCAGATAAAAAACATTCAGTACTTC. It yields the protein CASRASGQIKNIQYF.

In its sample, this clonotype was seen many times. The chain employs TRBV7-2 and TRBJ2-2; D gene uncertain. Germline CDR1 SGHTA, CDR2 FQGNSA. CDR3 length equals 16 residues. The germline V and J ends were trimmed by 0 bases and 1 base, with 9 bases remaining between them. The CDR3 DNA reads TGTGCCAGCAGCTTAGCTGTGCCGGGGAACACCGGGGAGCTGTTTTTT. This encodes CASSLAVPGNTGELFF.

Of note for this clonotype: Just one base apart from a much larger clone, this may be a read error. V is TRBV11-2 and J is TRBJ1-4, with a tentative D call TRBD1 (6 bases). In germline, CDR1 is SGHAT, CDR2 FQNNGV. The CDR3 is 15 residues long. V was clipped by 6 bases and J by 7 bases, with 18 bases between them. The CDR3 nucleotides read TGTGCCAGCAGTTGGGACAATTGGGCGGTTGAAAAACTGTTTTTT. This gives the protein CASSWDNWAVEKLFF. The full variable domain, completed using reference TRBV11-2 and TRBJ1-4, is EAGVAQSPRYKIIEKRQSVAFWCNPISGHATLYWYQQILGQGPKLLIQFQNNGVVDDSQLPKDRFSAERLKGVDSTLKIQPAKLEDSAVYLCASSWDNWAVEKLFFGSGTQLSVL.

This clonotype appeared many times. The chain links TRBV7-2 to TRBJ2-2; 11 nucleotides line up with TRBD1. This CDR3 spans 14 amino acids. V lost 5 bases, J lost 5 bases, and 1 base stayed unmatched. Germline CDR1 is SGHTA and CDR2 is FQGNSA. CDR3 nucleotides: TGTGCCAGCAGCCGGGACAGGGGGACCGGGGAGCTGTTTTTT. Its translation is CASSRDRGTGELFF.

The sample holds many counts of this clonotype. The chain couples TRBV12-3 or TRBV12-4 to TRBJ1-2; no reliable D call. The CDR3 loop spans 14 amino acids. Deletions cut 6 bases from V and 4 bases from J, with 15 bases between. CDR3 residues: CASRLTQEPYGYTF. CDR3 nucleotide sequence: TGTGCCAGCAGGCTCACGCAGGAGCCCTATGGCTACACCTTC.

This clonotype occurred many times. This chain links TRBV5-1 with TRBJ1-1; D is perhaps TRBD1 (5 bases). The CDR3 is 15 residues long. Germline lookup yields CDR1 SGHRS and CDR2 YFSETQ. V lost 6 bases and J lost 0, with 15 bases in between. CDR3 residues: CASNYPGQMNTEAFF. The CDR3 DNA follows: TGCGCCAGCAACTACCCCGGACAAATGAACACTGAAGCTTTCTTT.